These T cell receptor beta chains were read from a single sample in a study of T-cell memory formation after mild COVID-19. A single record per CDR3 protein comes from TCRdb applying MiXCR to the 5' RACE reads. The data contain under 250,000 distinct CDR3 sequences, over 8.5% of them seen just once; the ten biggest clones take up approximately 20%. Sequenced sample: PBMCs or a T cell subset sorted from them (not recorded which). These receptors all stem from a man aged 18 to 30 who had mild COVID-19 (a few samples of this study predate the infection). Cell type and time point are not known. Each CDR3 is given with its conserved first and last residue. Fields, in order: V gene, J gene, clone size, D gene, CDR3 DNA, CDR3 protein. D genes are given only for firm matches. Size values are once, few and many counts, or a class for expanded clones, and some rows have none.

TRBV12-3/TRBV12-4	TRBJ2-2	few	NA	TGTGCCAGCAGTCGTCGGTACGGGGGCACCGGGGAGCTGTTTTTT	CASSRRYGGTGELFF
TRBV3-1	TRBJ1-2	NA	NA	TGTGCCAGCAGCCTCTGGGCGAGGGATTACACCTTC	CASSLWARDYTF
TRBV27	TRBJ2-7	once	NA	TGTGCCAGCATCGGCACGGGATTGGCCGGCGAGCAGTACTTC	CASIGTGLAGEQYF
TRBV9	TRBJ2-5	NA	TRBD2	TGTGCCAGCAGCGTCGGGACTAGCGGGATCTTAGAGACCCAGTACTTC	CASSVGTSGILETQYF
TRBV6-5	TRBJ1-2	NA	NA	TGTGCCAGCAGTTACGGGCAGGGGGGCTACACCTTC	CASSYGQGGYTF
TRBV12-3/TRBV12-4	TRBJ2-1	few	NA	TGTGCCAGCAGTTCGGTGGGCTACAATGAGCAGTTCTTC	CASSSVGYNEQFF
TRBV12-3/TRBV12-4	TRBJ2-3	NA	NA	TGTGCCAGCACCCCGGGACACAGCACAGATACGCAGTATTTT	CASTPGHSTDTQYF
TRBV6-5	TRBJ2-4	NA	NA	TGTGCCAGCAGTTACCGGGCCCCAGGGAAAAACATTCAGTACTTC	CASSYRAPGKNIQYF
TRBV20-1	TRBJ1-2	few	TRBD1	TGCAGTGCTAGAGATCAGGGACAGGGGGAAGGCTACACCTTC	CSARDQGQGEGYTF
TRBV7-9	TRBJ1-1	few	NA	TGTGCCAGCAGCTTACAGGGGACCCGAAGTACTGAAGCTTTCTTT	CASSLQGTRSTEAFF
TRBV5-1	TRBJ1-5	NA	NA	TGCGCCAGCAGCTATACAGGGTTGGGGCAGCCCCAGCATTTT	CASSYTGLGQPQHF
TRBV6-6	TRBJ1-5	few	TRBD1	TGTGCCAGCAGTTCGAACCGGGACAGGGGCCCGCCCCAGCATTTT	CASSSNRDRGPPQHF
TRBV27	TRBJ2-5	NA	NA	TGTGCCATCCCGCGGACCCAGTACTTC	CAIPRTQYF
TRBV29-1	TRBJ2-1	NA	NA	TGCAGCGTCCAGGGGTCCCAGGGCAATGAGCAGTTCTTC	CSVQGSQGNEQFF
TRBV4-2	TRBJ2-5	NA	TRBD2	TGTGCCAGCAGCCAAGATCCCAGGGAGGGAGAGACCCAGTACTTC	CASSQDPREGETQYF
TRBV6-4	TRBJ2-1	few	NA	TGTGCCAGCAGTGAGGGGGCCACTAGAGGCTATGAGCAGTTCTTC	CASSEGATRGYEQFF
TRBV7-9	TRBJ2-6	NA	TRBD1	TGTGCCAGCAGTTGGGACAGGGGAGCCGGGGCCAACGTCCTGACTTTC	CASSWDRGAGANVLTF
TRBV12-3/TRBV12-4	TRBJ1-5	NA	TRBD1	TGTGCCAGCAGTACCTGGACAGGGCGCAATCAGCCCCAGCATTTT	CASSTWTGRNQPQHF
TRBV18	TRBJ2-7	many	NA	TGTGCCAGCTCACAGGCTAACTACGAGCAGTACTTC	CASSQANYEQYF
TRBV12-3/TRBV12-4	TRBJ2-7	few	NA	TGTGCCAGCAGCCGGGACCGATCCTACGAGCAGTACTTC	CASSRDRSYEQYF
TRBV12-3/TRBV12-4	TRBJ1-1	NA	NA	TGTGCCAGCAGTTTATGGGACTCTGAAGCTTTCTTT	CASSLWDSEAFF
TRBV29-1	TRBJ2-5	NA	TRBD1	TGCAGCGGACAGGGGGTAGAGACCCAGTACTTC	CSGQGVETQYF
TRBV18	TRBJ2-3	few	NA	TGTGCCAGCTCATTCCTGAGGGGGGCGCGATCAGATACGCAGTATTTT	CASSFLRGARSDTQYF
TRBV7-6	TRBJ1-1	many	NA	TGTGCCAGCAGCTACGACAGCTTCACTGAAGCTTTCTTT	CASSYDSFTEAFF
TRBV4-1	TRBJ2-7	NA	TRBD1	TGCGCCAGCAGCCAGGGGAGACAGGGAACCTACGAGCAGTACTTC	CASSQGRQGTYEQYF
TRBV9	TRBJ1-1	few	NA	TGTGCCAGCAGCGTTCGACAGGACGGGGCAGGGACTGAAGCCTTCTTT	CASSVRQDGAGTEAFF
TRBV29-1	TRBJ2-5	few	NA	TGCAGCGTTGAAGGACAGCCTTGGGAGACCCAGTACTTC	CSVEGQPWETQYF
TRBV2	TRBJ2-6	few	NA	TGTGCCAGCATCACTCTCTCTGGGGCCAACGTCCTGACTTTC	CASITLSGANVLTF
TRBV4-1	TRBJ1-1	NA	TRBD1	TGCGCCAGCAGCCAACTGGGACAGGGGGTCCGGGGAGCTTTCTTT	CASSQLGQGVRGAFF
TRBV7-9	TRBJ2-5	NA	NA	TGTGCCAGCAGCTCTTCCGGGGCCCAGGGGACCCAGTACTTC	CASSSSGAQGTQYF
TRBV3-1	TRBJ2-2	few	TRBD2	TGTGCCAGCGCCCGGACTAGCGGGGCCACCGGGGAGCTGTTTTTT	CASARTSGATGELFF
TRBV19	TRBJ2-7	few	NA	TGTGCCAGTAGTATAGCAGGCGAGCAGTACTTC	CASSIAGEQYF
TRBV5-1	TRBJ1-1	NA	NA	TGCGCCAGCAGCTTGCTTGCAGGGATAGGAGACACTGAAGCTTTCTTT	CASSLLAGIGDTEAFF
TRBV12-3/TRBV12-4	TRBJ2-7	NA	NA	TGTGCCAGCAGCGGCGGCCGCCTCCGGGGTTCCTACGAGCAGTACTTC	CASSGGRLRGSYEQYF
TRBV5-1	TRBJ2-7	few	NA	TGCGCCAGCAGCTTGGAGACAGACCCGGTCGAGCAGTACTTC	CASSLETDPVEQYF
TRBV7-9	TRBJ2-2	few	TRBD1	TGTGCCAGCAGCGAACCAGGGGGCACGAACACCGGGGAGCTGTTTTTT	CASSEPGGTNTGELFF
TRBV24-1	TRBJ2-1	NA	NA	TGTGCCACCAGTATAGCCGGGGAGCAGTTCTTC	CATSIAGEQFF
TRBV5-1	TRBJ1-1	NA	NA	TGCGCCAGCAGCTTGGGAGCGAGCCTACCCACCGTTGAAGCTTTCTTT	CASSLGASLPTVEAFF
TRBV7-6	TRBJ1-4	many	NA	TGTGCCAGCAGCTTAGCGAGGAGCGAATTACGTGGGAGGGATGAAAAACTGTTTTTT	CASSLARSELRGRDEKLFF
TRBV5-4	TRBJ2-7	NA	TRBD1	TGTGCCAGCAGCTCGGGGGGACAGGGCTACGAGCAGTACTTC	CASSSGGQGYEQYF
TRBV4-1	TRBJ2-2	many	TRBD2	TGCGCCAGCAGCCAAGCAAGCGGGGTTGACGGGGAGCTGTTTTTT	CASSQASGVDGELFF
TRBV7-2	TRBJ1-2	NA	NA	TGTGCCAGCAGCTTAATGTCTCGGGCGGCTAACTATGGCTACACCTTC	CASSLMSRAANYGYTF
TRBV20-1	TRBJ2-3	NA	NA	TGCAGTGCTAGAGTCGGCGACGGAGACGCAGATACGCAGTATTTT	CSARVGDGDADTQYF
TRBV5-6	TRBJ1-1	few	TRBD1	TGTGCCAGCAGGGGTGACAGGGTCACTGAAGCTTTCTTT	CASRGDRVTEAFF
TRBV28	TRBJ2-2	NA	TRBD1	TGTGCCAGCACTGTGACAGGGACCGTTATCGCGAACACCGGGGAGCTGTTTTTT	CASTVTGTVIANTGELFF
TRBV9	TRBJ1-6	many	NA	TGTGCCAGCAGCGCTAGTACTTCACCCCTCCACTTT	CASSASTSPLHF
TRBV5-1	TRBJ1-4	NA	TRBD1	TGCGCCAGCAGCCCGCTGACAGGGATTGAGGAAAAACTGTTTTTT	CASSPLTGIEEKLFF
TRBV12-3/TRBV12-4	TRBJ2-1	many	NA	TGTGCCAGCAGTTTTGCCGCCCGTGAGCAGTTCTTC	CASSFAAREQFF
TRBV18	TRBJ2-2	NA	NA	TGTGCCAGCTCCGAGTACCAGCCCAACACCGGGGAGCTGTTTTTT	CASSEYQPNTGELFF
TRBV5-1	TRBJ2-3	NA	TRBD2	TGCGCCAGCAGCTTGTCCTGGCGGGGGACCACAGATACGCAGTATTTT	CASSLSWRGTTDTQYF
TRBV2	TRBJ2-3	NA	NA	TGTGCCGGGTCAGGACAGACCACAGATACGCAGTATTTT	CAGSGQTTDTQYF
TRBV4-1	TRBJ1-5	few	NA	TGCGCCAGCAGCCAGTTCGGTCAGCCCCAGCATTTT	CASSQFGQPQHF
TRBV7-9	TRBJ2-3	NA	TRBD1	TGTGCCAGCAGCCGGGACAGGGAGGGCACAGATACGCAGTATTTT	CASSRDREGTDTQYF